What follows are 24 T cell receptor beta chains derived from one specimen sequenced in a study of T cell responses to AZD1222 COVID-19 vaccine. Generated by immunoSEQ multiplex PCR, the TCRdb table keeps only in-frame clones and is missing some. The table lists 70,000 to 90,000 clones, 89% of them singletons. The source material was peripheral blood, sampled on day 0 of AZD1222 vaccination. The receptors here all came from an adult in good health.

The V call is TRBV19, the J call TRBJ1-1; possibly TRBD1 for D (5 bases). Germline CDR1 and CDR2: LNHDA and SQIVND (reference sequence). The V end was cut by 3 bases, the J end by 5 bases, with 13 bases between. This CDR3 contains 14 residues. As DNA, the CDR3 is TGTGCCAGTAGTATGACGGGGCGAGGTACTGAAGCTTTCTTT. As protein: CASSMTGRGTEAFF. The whole variable domain, remainder taken from reference TRBV19 and TRBJ1-1, is DGGITQSPKYLFRKEGQNVTLSCEQNLNHDAMYWYRQDPGQGLRLIYYSQIVNDFQKGDIAEGYSVSREKKESFPLTVTSAQKNPTAFYLCASSMTGRGTEAFFGQGTRLTVV.

The chain has TRBV5-1 and TRBJ2-3; no reliable D call. Trimming took off 2 bases at V and 3 bases at J, with 10 bases between the two ends. CDR3 size: 14 residues. Per the germline V gene, CDR1 is SGHRS and CDR2 is YFSETQ. CDR3 in amino acids: CASSLNAQTDTQYF. The CDR3 DNA follows: TGCGCCAGCAGCTTAAACGCCCAAACAGATACGCAGTATTTT.

The chain has TRBV27 and TRBJ2-1; D not certain. The germline V gene encodes CDR1 MNHEY and CDR2 SMNVEV (reference sequence). Trimming shortened V by 3 bases and J by 6 bases, and 15 bases separated the two germline ends. The CDR3 contains 15 residues. This CDR3 reads CASSLTPKRTNEQFF. The CDR3 nucleotides read TGTGCCAGCAGTTTGACCCCAAAAAGAACCAATGAGCAGTTCTTC.

J is TRBJ1-3 and V is TRBV29-1; D call uncertain. V lost 3 bases and J 3 bases, leaving 9 bases between the germline ends. The V gene's germline CDR1 is SQVTM and CDR2 ANQGSEA. The CDR3 contains 13 residues. The CDR3 region has the DNA TGCAGCGTTGAGGGGTCGCTTGGAAACACCATATATTTT. This codes for CSVEGSLGNTIYF.

V is TRBV25-1 and J is TRBJ1-1, with TRBD1 matching over 11 bases. This CDR3 is 15 amino acids long. V shed 4 bases, J shed 5 bases, and the junction held 6 bases outside the gene matches. The germline V gene has CDR1 MGHDK and CDR2 SYGVNS. CDR3 DNA sequence: TGTGCCAGCAGTGTGGGGGGACAGGGGGGAACTGAAGCTTTCTTT. Translation gives CASSVGGQGGTEAFF.

On this clone: The same CDR3 also results from other DNA sequences found in this sample. This chain connects TRBV7-3 to TRBJ2-3; no reliable D call. Germline values: CDR1 SGHTA, CDR2 FQGTGA. V lost 5 bases and J lost 1, with 7 bases in between. The CDR3 covers 13 residues. The CDR3 coding sequence is TGTGCCAGCAGCCTGGACGGCACAGATACGCAGTATTTT. Translating gives CASSLDGTDTQYF.

CDR3 nucleotide sequence: TGTGCCAGCAGCGGGACTGGGGCCAACGTCCTGACTTTC. It is translated as CASSGTGANVLTF. V and J are TRBV9 and TRBJ2-6; D ambiguous. Germline CDR1 and CDR2: SGDLS and YYNGEE. The CDR3 is 13 amino acids. V was clipped by 3 bases and J by 2 bases, with 3 bases between them. The full variable domain, completed using reference TRBV9 and TRBJ2-6, is DSGVTQTPKHLITATGQRVTLRCSPRSGDLSVYWYQQSLDQGLQFLIQYYNGEERAKGNILERFSAQQFPDLHSELNLSSLELGDSALYFCASSGTGANVLTFGAGSRLTVL.

The chain employs TRBV30 and TRBJ1-5; D is unresolved. This CDR3 region has 17 residues. CDR1 GTSNPN and CDR2 SVGIG come from the germline V gene (reference sequence). The V end was cut by 0 bases, the J end by 0 bases, with 15 bases between. The DNA for the CDR3 is TGTGCCTGGAGTGTAGCCATTACAGCGTATAGCAATCAGCCCCAGCATTTT. As protein: CAWSVAITAYSNQPQHF.

This clone was counted once. The chain recombines TRBV3-1 (or the pseudogene TRBV3-2) with TRBJ1-2; no firm D call. The V end lost 4 bases, the J end lost 4 bases, and 16 bases lay between the germline ends. The germline V gene encodes CDR1 LGHDT and CDR2 YNNKEL (reference sequence). The CDR3 consists of 15 residues. The CDR3 nucleotides are TGTGCCAGCAGCCCCCCAGGAAGATGGGGCTATGGCTACACCTTC. Residues: CASSPPGRWGYGYTF.

The rearrangement uses TRBV6-5 and TRBJ1-6, with 12 bases identical to TRBD1. The V and J ends lost 6 bases and 8 bases, in that order; junction bases with no gene match: 5. Germline V gene data show CDR1 as MNHEY and CDR2 as SVGAGI. This CDR3 contains 15 residues. The CDR3 spells CASSRGTGGDSPLHF. The DNA for the CDR3 is TGTGCCAGCAGCCGAGGGACAGGGGGCGATTCACCCCTCCACTTT.

The V and J genes are TRBV2 and TRBJ1-5, with D possibly TRBD1 on 5 matching bases. Germline CDR1 SNHLY, CDR2 FYNNEI. With 6 bases removed from V and 7 bases from J, the gap between germline ends came to 13 bases. CDR3 size: 13 residues. CDR3 nucleotide sequence: TGTGCCAGCAGCGGGACGGGGGAGCAGCCCCAGCATTTT. Protein sequence: CASSGTGEQPQHF.

The chain links TRBV19 to TRBJ2-7; possibly TRBD2 for D (5 bases). Looked up from germline, CDR1 is LNHDA and CDR2 is SQIVND (reference sequence). The CDR3 consists of 13 residues. V shed 4 bases and J shed 2 bases, with 9 bases lying between them. CDR3 sequence reads: CASSNDGAYEQYF. In DNA form, the CDR3 reads TGTGCCAGTAGTAACGACGGGGCCTACGAGCAGTACTTC.

The genes are TRBV21-1 and TRBJ2-7. TRBV21-1 is recorded as a pseudogene. The CDR3 runs to 12 residues. The CDR3 DNA reads TGTGCCAGCAGCAAAACGGAAAACGAGCAGTACTTC. It is translated as CASSKTENEQYF.

For the CDR3, the DNA is TGTGCCAGCAGCGGGACAGGGGACCGCACAGATACGCAGTATTTT. Its protein product is CASSGTGDRTDTQYF. The rearrangement links TRBV11-2 to TRBJ2-3, with 10 bases lining up with TRBD1. Germline V gene sequence: CDR1 SGHAT, CDR2 FQNNGV. The CDR3 contains 15 residues. V dropped 5 bases and J dropped 1; count of bases not matched to a gene: 3.

This rearrangement joins TRBV12-3 or TRBV12-4 to TRBJ2-5; maybe TRBD1 (7 bases). There are 13 residues in the CDR3. Trimming shortened V by 6 bases and J by 2 bases, and 10 bases separated the two germline ends. In nucleotides, the CDR3 is TGTGCCAGCAGCGCGGGACAGCAAGAGACCCAGTACTTC. Encoded protein: CASSAGQQETQYF.

CDR3 region: CASSVEVVTDTQYF. As DNA, the CDR3 is TGTGCCAGCAGCGTAGAGGTGGTCACAGATACGCAGTATTTT. This sequence joins TRBV9 and TRBJ2-3; D remains unclear. Trimming shortened V by 0 bases and J by 2 bases, and 7 bases separated the two germline ends. CDR3 length equals 14 residues. Looked up from germline, CDR1 is SGDLS and CDR2 is YYNGEE.

V and J are TRBV6-5 and TRBJ1-1; 7 bases fit TRBD1. CDR1 is MNHEY, CDR2 SVGAGI, per germline. Trimming took 3 bases from V and 2 from J; bases not matched to a gene: 3. The length of the CDR3 is 14 residues. This CDR3 is CASSYGTANTEAFF. CDR3 sequence (DNA): TGTGCCAGCAGTTATGGGACAGCAAACACTGAAGCTTTCTTT.

The chain has TRBV2 and TRBJ2-1; TRBD2 matches at 9 bases. CDR3 length equals 12 residues. Germline V gives CDR1 SNHLY, CDR2 FYNNEI. With 6 bases clipped from V and 10 bases from J, the junction kept 4 bases outside the gene matches. This CDR3 reads CASRLAGPEQFF. In nucleotides, the CDR3 is TGTGCCAGCAGGCTAGCGGGACCCGAGCAGTTCTTC. Looking up the rest from reference TRBV2 and TRBJ2-1 gives the full variable domain: EPEVTQTPSHQVTQMGQEVILRCVPISNHLYFYWYRQILGQKVEFLVSFYNNEISEKSEIFDDQFSVERPDGSNFTLKIRSTKLEDSAMYFCASRLAGPEQFFGPGTRLTVL.

This chain links TRBV23-1 with TRBJ1-3, with D unclear. TRBV23-1 qualifies as an ORF whose function is uncertain. This CDR3 region has 16 residues. The ends were cut back, 4 bases at V and 0 bases at J, with 13 bases in the middle. CDR3 in DNA: TGCGCCAGCAGTCCGACGGACTGCCTCTCTGGAAACACCATATATTTT. It yields the protein CASSPTDCLSGNTIYF.

This chain connects TRBV6-2 or TRBV6-3 to TRBJ1-5, with TRBD1 as a possible D gene (5 bases). Germline values: CDR1 MNHEY, CDR2 SVGEGT. The CDR3 sequence is 14 residues long. V lost 0 bases and J 9 bases, leaving 12 bases between the germline ends. The CDR3 bases are TGTGCCAGCAGTTACTCCTCGGGGGGTTCGCCCCAGCATTTT. Amino acid sequence: CASSYSSGGSPQHF.

V usage is TRBV30 and J usage is TRBJ1-2, with D perhaps matching TRBD1 (5 bases). Germline V CDR1 and CDR2: GTSNPN, SVGIG (reference sequence). Trimming left V 0 bases short and J 5 bases short, with 16 bases between. The CDR3 covers 15 residues. CDR3 amino acids: CAWSVGTGPGYGYTF. The CDR3 DNA is TGTGCCTGGAGTGTAGGCACGGGGCCAGGGTATGGCTACACCTTC.

V and J are TRBV9 and TRBJ1-1; TRBD1 is a possible D gene (5 bases). The CDR3 contains 14 residues. Germline V CDR1 and CDR2: SGDLS, YYNGEE. V lost 0 bases to trimming and J lost 4 bases, with 10 bases between them. Written as DNA, the CDR3 is TGTGCCAGCAGCGTAGTGGGGGAGTCCACTGAAGCTTTCTTT. This encodes CASSVVGESTEAFF.

The V call is TRBV13, the J call TRBJ2-7; the match to TRBD1 covers 8 bases. J gave up 5 bases and V 6 bases, and 9 bases lay outside the gene matches. Germline V CDR1 and CDR2: PRHDT, FYEKMQ (reference sequence). The CDR3 length is 14 residues. The CDR3 sequence is CASSRQGPLHEQYF. The CDR3 region has the DNA TGTGCCAGCAGTCGACAGGGGCCCCTCCACGAGCAGTACTTC.

The V gene is TRBV27, the J gene TRBJ2-7; the D is unclear. Deletions cut 5 bases from V and 7 bases from J, with 21 bases between. The germline V gene encodes CDR1 MNHEY and CDR2 SMNVEV (reference sequence). The CDR3 has 15 residues. CDR3 nucleotides: TGTGCCAGCAGTATTAAACATCCAAAAACGGTAGAGCAGTACTTC. Protein: CASSIKHPKTVEQYF.